This T cell receptor beta chain was captured by sequencing in a study of T cell responses to AZD1222 COVID-19 vaccine. Using immunoSEQ multiplex PCR, the repertoire was profiled, and TCRdb retains in-frame clones only, with some absent. The profile shows roughly 150,000 clones, 92% of them singletons. The analysis combined second doses at about 4 or about 12 weeks. The CDR3 loop spans 17 amino acids. The V gene end was trimmed by 6 bases and the J gene end by 2 bases; junction bases not matched to a gene: 13. Per germline, CDR1 MNHEY and CDR2 SVGEGT. The sequenced sample was peripheral blood, obtained 28 days after the second AZD1222 dose. The TCR sequence derives from an adult who received the AZD1222 COVID-19 vaccine. The chain combines TRBV6-2 or TRBV6-3 with TRBJ2-7; TRBD1 matches at 10 bases. In nucleotides, the CDR3 is TGTGCCAGCAGCCCTCTGTCGGGGACAGGGGCCACCTACGAGCAGTACTTC. This gives the protein CASSPLSGTGATYEQYF.